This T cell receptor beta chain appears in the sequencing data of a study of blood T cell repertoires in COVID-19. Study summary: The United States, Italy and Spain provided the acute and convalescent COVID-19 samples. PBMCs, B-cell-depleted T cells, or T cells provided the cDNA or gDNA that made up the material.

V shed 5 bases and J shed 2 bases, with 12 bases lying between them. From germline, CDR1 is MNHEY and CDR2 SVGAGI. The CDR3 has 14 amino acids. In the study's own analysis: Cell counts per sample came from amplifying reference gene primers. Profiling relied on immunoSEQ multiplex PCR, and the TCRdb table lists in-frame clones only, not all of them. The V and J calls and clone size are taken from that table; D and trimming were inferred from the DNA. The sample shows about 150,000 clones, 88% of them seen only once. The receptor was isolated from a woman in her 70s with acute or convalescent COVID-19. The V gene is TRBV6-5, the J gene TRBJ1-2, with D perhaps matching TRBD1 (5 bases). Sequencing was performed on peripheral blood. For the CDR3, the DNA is TGTGCCAGCAGTCGACAGATCCCCAACTATGGCTACACCTTC. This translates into CASSRQIPNYGYTF.